This record looks at one T cell receptor (beta chain) sequence and its context. Its antigen is currently unknown. CDR1 is MGHRA, CDR2 YSYEKL, per germline. Deletions cut 0 bases from V and 2 bases from J, with 13 bases between. The CDR3 extends over 17 amino acids. Primers: 60 Vbeta forward and 13 Jbeta reverse. The method was immunoSEQ multiplex PCR; TCRdb's version includes in-frame clones alone and lacks a portion of them. The sample lists around 90,000 clones; about 82% were seen once. Each donor was healthy, and each was a bone marrow donor. This record belongs to a study of cytomegalovirus exposure and HLA in healthy donors. Overall study results and limits: V- and J-gene trimming of TCR beta was linked (in a later analysis) to a missense DCLRE1C variant. As was reported, the HLA-A and HLA-B alleles of most subjects were accurately predicted from TCR beta sequences. Across all donors, roughly uniform sequencing depth was an assumption of the presence/absence analyses.

The sequenced sample was PBMCs. This sequence originates from a man aged 25 to 40 in good health and CMV-seronegative. The rearrangement joins TRBV4-1 to TRBJ1-4; D not certain. CDR3 sequence reads: CASSQDAVSITNEKLFF. CDR3 DNA sequence: TGCGCCAGCAGCCAAGATGCGGTTTCCATTACTAATGAAAAACTGTTTTTT.